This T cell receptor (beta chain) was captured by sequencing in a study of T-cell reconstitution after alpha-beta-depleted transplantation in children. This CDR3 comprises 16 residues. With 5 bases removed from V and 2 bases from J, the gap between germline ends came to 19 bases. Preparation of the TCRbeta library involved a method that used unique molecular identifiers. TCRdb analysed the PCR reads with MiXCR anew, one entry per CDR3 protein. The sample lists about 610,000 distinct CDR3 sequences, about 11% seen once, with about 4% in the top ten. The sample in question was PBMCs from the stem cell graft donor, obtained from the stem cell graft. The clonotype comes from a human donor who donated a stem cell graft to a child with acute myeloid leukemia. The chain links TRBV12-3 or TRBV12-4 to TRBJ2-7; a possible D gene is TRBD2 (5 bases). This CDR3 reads CASSMPTGGGTYEQYF. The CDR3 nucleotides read TGTGCCAGCAGTATGCCAACTGGAGGTGGGACCTACGAGCAGTACTTC.